The entry below gives a single TCR beta chain sequence along with its context. The sample comes from a study of blood T cells in healthy people across ages. Germline CDR1 reads SQVTM; CDR2 reads ANQGSEA. The CDR3 covers 14 residues. The V gene end was trimmed by 7 bases and the J gene end by 4 bases; junction bases not matched to a gene: 11. Using a J-beta primer mix together with a sample-barcoded 5' primer, a second PCR was run for roughly 6 to 12 cycles. TCRdb re-called the 5' RACE reads with MiXCR, one entry per CDR3 protein. Of roughly 730,000 distinct CDR3 sequences listed, 56% are singletons. The V call is TRBV29-1, the J call TRBJ1-2; TRBD1 matches at 8 bases. The clonotype comes from a middle-aged man in good health. The sequenced material came from blood. CDR3 protein: CSGTISGGSYGYTF. CDR3 DNA: TGCAGCGGGACCATATCAGGGGGCTCCTATGGCTACACCTTC.